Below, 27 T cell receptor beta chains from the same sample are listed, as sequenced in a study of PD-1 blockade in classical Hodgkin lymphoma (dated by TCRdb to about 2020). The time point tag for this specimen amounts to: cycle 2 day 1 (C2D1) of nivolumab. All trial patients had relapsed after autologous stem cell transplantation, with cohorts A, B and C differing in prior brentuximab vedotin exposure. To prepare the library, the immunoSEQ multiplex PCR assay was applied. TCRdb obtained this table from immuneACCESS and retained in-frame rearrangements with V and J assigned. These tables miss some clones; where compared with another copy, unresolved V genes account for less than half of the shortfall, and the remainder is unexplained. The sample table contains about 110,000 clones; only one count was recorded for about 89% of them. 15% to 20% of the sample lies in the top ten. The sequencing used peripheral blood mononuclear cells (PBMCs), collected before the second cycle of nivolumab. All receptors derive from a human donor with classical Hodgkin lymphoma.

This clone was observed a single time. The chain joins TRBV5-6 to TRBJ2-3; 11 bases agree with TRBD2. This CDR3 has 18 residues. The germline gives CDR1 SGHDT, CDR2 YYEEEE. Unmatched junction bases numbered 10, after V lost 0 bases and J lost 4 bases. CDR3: CASSLATSGSPGPDTQYF. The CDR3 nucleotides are TGTGCCAGCAGCTTGGCTACTAGCGGGAGTCCTGGTCCAGATACGCAGTATTTT.

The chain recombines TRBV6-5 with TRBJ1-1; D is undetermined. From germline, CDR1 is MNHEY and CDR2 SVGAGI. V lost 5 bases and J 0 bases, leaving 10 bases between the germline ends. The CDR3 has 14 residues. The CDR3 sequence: CASSTWTLNTEAFF. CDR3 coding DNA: TGTGCCAGCAGTACATGGACTCTGAACACTGAAGCTTTCTTT.

The CDR3 DNA is TGTGCCAGCAGCTTAGAATTTACAGGGCAGTTCTTC. Translating gives CASSLEFTGQFF. This chain links TRBV7-2 with TRBJ2-1, with D perhaps matching TRBD1 (5 bases). The CDR3 contains 12 residues. The germline CDR1 and CDR2 sequences are SGHTA and FQGNSA. The V and J ends lost 1 base and 12 bases respectively, with 10 bases between them.

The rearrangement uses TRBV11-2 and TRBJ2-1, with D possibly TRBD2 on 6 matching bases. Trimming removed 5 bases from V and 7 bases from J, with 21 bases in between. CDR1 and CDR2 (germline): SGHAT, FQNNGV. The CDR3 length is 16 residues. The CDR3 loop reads CASSPTRNRGENEQFF. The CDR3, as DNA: TGTGCCAGCAGCCCCACCCGCAACCGCGGGGAAAATGAGCAGTTCTTC.

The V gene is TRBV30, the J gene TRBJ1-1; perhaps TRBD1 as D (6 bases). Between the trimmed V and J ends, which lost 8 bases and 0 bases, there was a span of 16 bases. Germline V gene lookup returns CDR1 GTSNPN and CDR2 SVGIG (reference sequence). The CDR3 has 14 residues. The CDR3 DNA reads TGTGCCCGTACAGGGACTTCGTTGAACACTGAAGCTTTCTTT. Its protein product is CARTGTSLNTEAFF.

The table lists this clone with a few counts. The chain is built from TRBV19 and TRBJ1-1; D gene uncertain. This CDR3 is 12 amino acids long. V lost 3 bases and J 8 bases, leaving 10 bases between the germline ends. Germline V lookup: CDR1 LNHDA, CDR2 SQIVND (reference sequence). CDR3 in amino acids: CASSMGRLEAFF. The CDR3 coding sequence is TGTGCCAGTAGTATGGGCAGGTTGGAAGCTTTCTTT.

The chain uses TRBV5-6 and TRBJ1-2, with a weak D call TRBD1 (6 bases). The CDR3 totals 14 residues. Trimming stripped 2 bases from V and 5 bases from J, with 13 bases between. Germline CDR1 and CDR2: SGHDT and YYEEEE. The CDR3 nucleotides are TGTGCCAGCAGCTTCGGGGAGGGGGTTTATGGCTACACCTTC. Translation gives CASSFGEGVYGYTF.

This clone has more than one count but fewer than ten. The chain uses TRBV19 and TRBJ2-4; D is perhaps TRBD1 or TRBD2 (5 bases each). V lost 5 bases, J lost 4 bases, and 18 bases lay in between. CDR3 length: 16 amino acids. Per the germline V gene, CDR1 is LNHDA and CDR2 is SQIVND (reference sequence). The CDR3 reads CASSPLRDGTKNIQYF. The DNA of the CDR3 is TGTGCCAGTAGTCCCCTCCGGGACGGAACAAAAAACATTCAGTACTTC.

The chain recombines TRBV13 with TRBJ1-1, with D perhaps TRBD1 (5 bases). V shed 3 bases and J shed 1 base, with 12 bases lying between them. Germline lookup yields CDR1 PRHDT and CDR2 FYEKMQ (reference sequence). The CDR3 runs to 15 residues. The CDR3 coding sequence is TGTGCCAGCAGCTTCGGGAAGGGGTGGAACACTGAAGCTTTCTTT. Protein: CASSFGKGWNTEAFF.

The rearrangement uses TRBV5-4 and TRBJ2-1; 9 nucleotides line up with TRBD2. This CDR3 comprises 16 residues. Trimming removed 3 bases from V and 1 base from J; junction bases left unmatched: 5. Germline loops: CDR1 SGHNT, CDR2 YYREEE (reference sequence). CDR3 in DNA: TGTGCCAGCAGCTACACGACTAGCGGATCCTACAATGAGCAGTTCTTC. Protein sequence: CASSYTTSGSYNEQFF.

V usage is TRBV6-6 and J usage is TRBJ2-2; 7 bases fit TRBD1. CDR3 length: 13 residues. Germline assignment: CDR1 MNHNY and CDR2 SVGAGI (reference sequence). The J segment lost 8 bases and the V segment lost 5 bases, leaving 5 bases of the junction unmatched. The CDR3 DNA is TGTGCCAGCAGTCAGAGGGGGCCAGGGGAGCTGTTTTTT. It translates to CASSQRGPGELFF.

CDR3 in amino acids: CASGITGTQNTEAFF. Written as DNA, the CDR3 is TGTGCCAGCGGAATTACCGGGACACAGAACACTGAAGCTTTCTTT. The chain recombines TRBV6-6 with TRBJ1-1, with D tentatively TRBD1 (6 bases). This CDR3 spans 15 amino acids. With 8 bases removed from V and 1 base from J, the gap between germline ends came to 17 bases. CDR1 MNHNY and CDR2 SVGAGI come from the germline V gene (reference sequence).

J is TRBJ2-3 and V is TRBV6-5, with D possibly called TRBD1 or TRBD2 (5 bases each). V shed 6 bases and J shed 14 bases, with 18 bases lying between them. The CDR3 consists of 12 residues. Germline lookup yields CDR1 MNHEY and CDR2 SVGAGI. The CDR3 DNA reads TGTGCCAGCAGCTCCCCCCTCGGGGCCCCGTATTTT. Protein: CASSSPLGAPYF.

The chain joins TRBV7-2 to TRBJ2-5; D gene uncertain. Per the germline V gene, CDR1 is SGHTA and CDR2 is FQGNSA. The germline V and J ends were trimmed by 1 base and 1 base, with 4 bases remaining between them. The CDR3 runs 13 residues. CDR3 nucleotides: TGTGCCAGCAGCTTAGTATTCCAAGAGACCCAGTACTTC. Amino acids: CASSLVFQETQYF. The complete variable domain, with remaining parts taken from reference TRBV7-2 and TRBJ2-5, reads GAGVSQSPSNKVTEKGKDVELRCDPISGHTALYWYRQSLGQGLEFLIYFQGNSAPDKSGLPSDRFSAERTGGSVSTLTIQRTQQEDSAVYLCASSLVFQETQYFGPGTRLLVL.

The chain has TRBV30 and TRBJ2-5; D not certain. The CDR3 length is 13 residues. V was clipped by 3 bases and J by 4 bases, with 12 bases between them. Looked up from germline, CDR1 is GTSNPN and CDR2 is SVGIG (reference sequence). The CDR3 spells CAWRLSSGETQYF. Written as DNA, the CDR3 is TGTGCCTGGAGGCTTAGTTCAGGAGAGACCCAGTACTTC.

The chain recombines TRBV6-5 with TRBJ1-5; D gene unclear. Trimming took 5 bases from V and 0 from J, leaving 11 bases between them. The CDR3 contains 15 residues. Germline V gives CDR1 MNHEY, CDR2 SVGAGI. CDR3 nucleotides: TGTGCCAGCAGTGCCCGGCCCTATAGCAATCAGCCCCAGCATTTT. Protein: CASSARPYSNQPQHF.

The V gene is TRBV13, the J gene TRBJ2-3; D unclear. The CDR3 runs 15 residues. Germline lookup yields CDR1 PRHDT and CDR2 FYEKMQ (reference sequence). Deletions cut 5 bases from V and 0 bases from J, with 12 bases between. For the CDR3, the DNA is TGTGCCAGCAGCAGACTGCTTACTAGCACAGATACGCAGTATTTT. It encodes CASSRLLTSTDTQYF.

The CDR3 DNA reads TGTGCCAGCACCGAGGAATTGCAGTACTTC. Protein: CASTEELQYF. V gene TRBV6-9 combines with J gene TRBJ2-7; no reliable D call. Trimming pared 7 bases from V and 9 bases from J, leaving 10 bases between. Germline V lookup: CDR1 MNHGY, CDR2 SVAAGI. This CDR3 comprises 10 residues.

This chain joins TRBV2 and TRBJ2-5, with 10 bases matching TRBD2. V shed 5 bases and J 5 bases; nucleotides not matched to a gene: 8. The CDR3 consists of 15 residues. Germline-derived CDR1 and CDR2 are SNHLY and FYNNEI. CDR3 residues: CASSPRTSGRETQYF. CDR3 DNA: TGTGCCAGCAGTCCAAGGACTAGCGGTAGGGAGACCCAGTACTTC.

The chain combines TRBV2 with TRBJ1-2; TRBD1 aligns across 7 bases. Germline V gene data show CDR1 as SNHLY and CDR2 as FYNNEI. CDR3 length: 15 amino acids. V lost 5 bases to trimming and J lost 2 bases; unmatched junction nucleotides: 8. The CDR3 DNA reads TGTGCCAGCAGTCCGCTACAGGGGAGAAACTATGGCTACACCTTC. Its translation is CASSPLQGRNYGYTF.

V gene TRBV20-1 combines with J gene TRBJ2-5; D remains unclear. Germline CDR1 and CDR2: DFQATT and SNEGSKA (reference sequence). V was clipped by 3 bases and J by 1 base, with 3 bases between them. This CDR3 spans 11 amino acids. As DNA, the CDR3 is TGCAGTGCTAGGATCCAAGAGACCCAGTACTTC. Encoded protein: CSARIQETQYF.

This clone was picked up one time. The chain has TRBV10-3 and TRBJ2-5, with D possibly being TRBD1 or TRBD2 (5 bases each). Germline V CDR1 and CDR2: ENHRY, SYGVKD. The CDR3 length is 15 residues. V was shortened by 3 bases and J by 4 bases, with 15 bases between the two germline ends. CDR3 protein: CAISDPLGRGETQYF. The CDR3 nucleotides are TGTGCCATCAGTGACCCACTGGGACGGGGAGAGACCCAGTACTTC.

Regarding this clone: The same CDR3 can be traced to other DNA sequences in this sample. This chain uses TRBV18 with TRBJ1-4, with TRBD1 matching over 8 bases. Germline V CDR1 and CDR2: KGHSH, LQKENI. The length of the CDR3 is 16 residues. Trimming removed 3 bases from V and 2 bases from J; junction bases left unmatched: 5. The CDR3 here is CASSPGQGGTNEKLFF. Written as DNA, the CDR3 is TGTGCCAGCTCACCTGGACAGGGAGGTACTAATGAAAAACTGTTTTTT.

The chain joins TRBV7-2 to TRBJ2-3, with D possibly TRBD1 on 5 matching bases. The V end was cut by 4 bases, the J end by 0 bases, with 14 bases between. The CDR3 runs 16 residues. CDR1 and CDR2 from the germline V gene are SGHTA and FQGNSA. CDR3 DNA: TGTGCCAGCAGCTCCGCAAGGGGAACTAGCACAGATACGCAGTATTTT. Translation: CASSSARGTSTDTQYF. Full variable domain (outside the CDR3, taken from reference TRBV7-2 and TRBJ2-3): GAGVSQSPSNKVTEKGKDVELRCDPISGHTALYWYRQSLGQGLEFLIYFQGNSAPDKSGLPSDRFSAERTGGSVSTLTIQRTQQEDSAVYLCASSSARGTSTDTQYFGPGTRLTVL.

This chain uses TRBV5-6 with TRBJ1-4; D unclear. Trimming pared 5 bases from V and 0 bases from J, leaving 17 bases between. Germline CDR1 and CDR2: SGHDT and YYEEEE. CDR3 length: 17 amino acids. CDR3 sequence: CASRKSPTASTNEKLFF. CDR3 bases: TGTGCCAGCAGGAAATCACCTACGGCCTCAACTAATGAAAAACTGTTTTTT.

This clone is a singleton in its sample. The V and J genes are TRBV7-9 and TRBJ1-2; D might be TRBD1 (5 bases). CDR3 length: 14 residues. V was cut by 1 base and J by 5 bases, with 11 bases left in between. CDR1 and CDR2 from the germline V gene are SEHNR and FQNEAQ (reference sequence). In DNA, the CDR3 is TGTGCCAGCAGCTTAGGGGCCCCAGGGTATGGCTACACCTTC. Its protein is CASSLGAPGYGYTF.

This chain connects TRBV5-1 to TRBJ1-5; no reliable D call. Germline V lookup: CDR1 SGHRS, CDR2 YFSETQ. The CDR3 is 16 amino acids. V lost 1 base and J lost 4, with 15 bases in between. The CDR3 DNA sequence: TGCGCCAGCAGCTTGAGACCGCCTTACCGAAATCAGCCCCAGCATTTT. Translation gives CASSLRPPYRNQPQHF.